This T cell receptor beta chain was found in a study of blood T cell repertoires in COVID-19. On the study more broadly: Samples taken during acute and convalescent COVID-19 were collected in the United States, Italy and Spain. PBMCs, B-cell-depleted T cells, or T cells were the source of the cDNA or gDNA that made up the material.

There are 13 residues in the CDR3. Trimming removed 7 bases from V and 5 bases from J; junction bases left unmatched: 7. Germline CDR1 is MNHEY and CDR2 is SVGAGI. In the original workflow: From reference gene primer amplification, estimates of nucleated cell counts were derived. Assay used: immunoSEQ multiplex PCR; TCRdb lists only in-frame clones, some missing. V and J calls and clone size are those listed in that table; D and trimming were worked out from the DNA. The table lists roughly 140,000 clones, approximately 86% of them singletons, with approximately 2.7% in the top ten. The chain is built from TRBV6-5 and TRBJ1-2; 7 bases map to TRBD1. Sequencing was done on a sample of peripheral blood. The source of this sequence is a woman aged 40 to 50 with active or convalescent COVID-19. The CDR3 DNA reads TGTGCCAGCACAAGGGGGCAATGGTATGGCTACACCTTC. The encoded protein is CASTRGQWYGYTF.